The rows below give T cell receptor beta chains drawn from one sample of a study of shared clonotypes between healthy human individuals. Data came from immunoSEQ multiplex PCR; TCRdb stores just in-frame clones and leaves some out. The sample consists of about 980,000 clones, over 75% of them appearing once. Sequencing input: memory CD4+ T cells sorted from blood. Source of these receptors: a man aged 18-30 years in good health. Both conserved end residues are part of each CDR3. A D gene is named only where the DNA matches it firmly. For some rows the clone size is stated as once, few or many, or as a class when expanded; others skip it.

clone size: once
V gene: TRBV7-5
J gene: TRBJ2-7
D gene: NA
CDR3 DNA: TGTGCCAGACCCCCCCGGGACAGGGAATACGAGCAGTACTTC
CDR3 protein: CARPPRDREYEQYF

clone size: once
V gene: TRBV9
J gene: TRBJ2-3
D gene: NA
CDR3 DNA: TGTGCCAGCAGCGTAGAGGGGACAGATACGCAGTATTTT
CDR3 protein: CASSVEGTDTQYF

clone size: NA
V gene: TRBV11-2
J gene: TRBJ2-1
D gene: TRBD2
CDR3 DNA: TGTGCCAGCAGCCTTAATCTAGCGGACTACTACAATGAGCAGTTCTTC
CDR3 protein: CASSLNLADYYNEQFF

clone size: NA
V gene: TRBV5-6
J gene: TRBJ1-3
D gene: TRBD1
CDR3 DNA: TGTGCCAGCACCTGGGACAGGGTCGGAAACACCATATATTTT
CDR3 protein: CASTWDRVGNTIYF

clone size: NA
V gene: TRBV6-4
J gene: TRBJ2-5
D gene: TRBD1
CDR3 DNA: TGTGCCAGCAGTGACCATACAGGGGGACCGCGGTACTTC
CDR3 protein: CASSDHTGGPRYF

clone size: NA
V gene: TRBV5-1
J gene: TRBJ1-2
D gene: TRBD1
CDR3 DNA: TGCGCCAGCAGCCCCTACTGGACAGGGGGCTATGGCTACACCTTC
CDR3 protein: CASSPYWTGGYGYTF

clone size: NA
V gene: TRBV2
J gene: TRBJ2-6
D gene: TRBD1
CDR3 DNA: TGTGCCAGCACCCCGGGACAGGGATGGGCTGGGGCCAACGTCCTGACTTTC
CDR3 protein: CASTPGQGWAGANVLTF

clone size: NA
V gene: TRBV4-3
J gene: TRBJ2-1
D gene: NA
CDR3 DNA: TGCGCCAGCAGCCAGGTGGGGGAGCGGAGGGTCAATGAGCAGTTCTTC
CDR3 protein: CASSQVGERRVNEQFF

clone size: once
V gene: TRBV28
J gene: TRBJ2-7
D gene: NA
CDR3 DNA: TGTGCCAGCAGTCCAAATGGCGGGGCCGTGCAGTACTTC
CDR3 protein: CASSPNGGAVQYF

clone size: NA
V gene: TRBV5-4
J gene: TRBJ2-7
D gene: TRBD1
CDR3 DNA: TGTGCCAGCAGCCCCCGGACAGGTCCTTTGTACGAGCAGTACTTC
CDR3 protein: CASSPRTGPLYEQYF

clone size: NA
V gene: TRBV28
J gene: TRBJ1-4
D gene: TRBD1
CDR3 DNA: TGTGCCAGCAGTCCACCCCAGGGGGCTGTAGAAAAACTGTTTTTT
CDR3 protein: CASSPPQGAVEKLFF

clone size: NA
V gene: TRBV5-1
J gene: TRBJ1-1
D gene: NA
CDR3 DNA: TGCGCCAGCAGCTTGAATGGTCAGACAGGATGGAACACTGAAGCTTTCTTT
CDR3 protein: CASSLNGQTGWNTEAFF

clone size: once
V gene: TRBV7-9
J gene: TRBJ1-5
D gene: NA
CDR3 DNA: TGTGCCAGCAGCTTAGCAGGGGGTCAGCCCCAGCATTTT
CDR3 protein: CASSLAGGQPQHF

clone size: NA
V gene: TRBV4-2
J gene: TRBJ2-7
D gene: TRBD2
CDR3 DNA: TGTGCCAGCAGCCCCCGACCTAGCGGGGGGTACTCCTACGAGCAGTACTTC
CDR3 protein: CASSPRPSGGYSYEQYF

clone size: NA
V gene: TRBV14
J gene: TRBJ2-7
D gene: NA
CDR3 DNA: TGTGCCAGCAGCCAAGAGGTGAAGGACAGAGCCTACGAGCAGTACTTC
CDR3 protein: CASSQEVKDRAYEQYF

clone size: NA
V gene: TRBV5-1
J gene: TRBJ1-1
D gene: TRBD1
CDR3 DNA: TGCGCCAGCAGCTTTACAGGGGGCAGCGGCACTGAAGCTTTCTTT
CDR3 protein: CASSFTGGSGTEAFF

clone size: few
V gene: TRBV5-1
J gene: TRBJ2-1
D gene: NA
CDR3 DNA: TGCGCCAGCAGCTTAGGACAGAGCTCCTACAATGAGCAGTTCTTC
CDR3 protein: CASSLGQSSYNEQFF

clone size: once
V gene: TRBV7-6
J gene: TRBJ1-5
D gene: NA
CDR3 DNA: TGTGCCAGCAGCTCACAACAAGGCAATCAGCCCCAGCATTTT
CDR3 protein: CASSSQQGNQPQHF

clone size: once
V gene: TRBV29-1
J gene: TRBJ2-7
D gene: NA
CDR3 DNA: TGCAGCGTTGGGAGATCCAACTACGAGCAGTACTTC
CDR3 protein: CSVGRSNYEQYF

clone size: NA
V gene: TRBV4-1
J gene: TRBJ1-1
D gene: NA
CDR3 DNA: TGCGCCAGCAGCCAAGATATCCGTTTGAACACTGAAGCTTTCTTT
CDR3 protein: CASSQDIRLNTEAFF

clone size: NA
V gene: TRBV7-3
J gene: TRBJ2-2
D gene: NA
CDR3 DNA: TGTGCCAGCAGCCAATCGACATCGAACACCGGGGAGCTGTTTTTT
CDR3 protein: CASSQSTSNTGELFF

clone size: NA
V gene: TRBV5-1
J gene: TRBJ2-3
D gene: TRBD1
CDR3 DNA: TGCGCCAGCAGCTTAGGGACAGGGAAAGATACGCAGTATTTT
CDR3 protein: CASSLGTGKDTQYF

clone size: NA
V gene: TRBV30
J gene: TRBJ1-6
D gene: NA
CDR3 DNA: TGTGCCTGGACGGGGAGGGGAGGGAGTAATTCACCCCTCCACTTT
CDR3 protein: CAWTGRGGSNSPLHF

clone size: NA
V gene: TRBV15
J gene: TRBJ2-7
D gene: NA
CDR3 DNA: TGTGCCACCAGCAGAGACACCTACGAGCAGTACTTC
CDR3 protein: CATSRDTYEQYF

clone size: NA
V gene: TRBV11-3
J gene: TRBJ2-7
D gene: TRBD1
CDR3 DNA: TGTGCCAGCAGCTTAGAGACAGGGCCTTCGGCGACATACGAGCAGTACTTC
CDR3 protein: CASSLETGPSATYEQYF

clone size: NA
V gene: TRBV5-5
J gene: TRBJ2-7
D gene: NA
CDR3 DNA: TGTGCCAGCAGCTGGAGACTGGCGGGCCTGACCTACGAGCAGTACTTC
CDR3 protein: CASSWRLAGLTYEQYF

clone size: NA
V gene: TRBV19
J gene: TRBJ2-1
D gene: NA
CDR3 DNA: TGTGCCAGTACTCCCGGGGTAGCGGCCAATGAGCAGTTCTTC
CDR3 protein: CASTPGVAANEQFF

clone size: few
V gene: TRBV29-1
J gene: TRBJ1-1
D gene: NA
CDR3 DNA: TGCAGCGTTGATCATGGCCCTGAAGCTTTCTTT
CDR3 protein: CSVDHGPEAFF

clone size: few
V gene: TRBV5-1
J gene: TRBJ1-1
D gene: TRBD1
CDR3 DNA: TGCGCCAGCAGCCACTGGACAGGGGACACACAAGGAGCTTTCTTT
CDR3 protein: CASSHWTGDTQGAFF

clone size: few
V gene: TRBV5-6
J gene: TRBJ2-3
D gene: NA
CDR3 DNA: TGTGCCAGCAGCTTTTCCCAATACACAGATACGCAGTATTTT
CDR3 protein: CASSFSQYTDTQYF

clone size: NA
V gene: TRBV11-2
J gene: TRBJ1-5
D gene: TRBD1
CDR3 DNA: TGTGCCAGCAGCTCTACCCGGACAGGGGGCCAACAAGATCAGCCCCAGCATTTT
CDR3 protein: CASSSTRTGGQQDQPQHF